The 21 T cell receptor beta chains given below trace back to one sample, sequenced in a study of blood T cell repertoires in COVID-19. Only in-frame clones appear in the TCRdb table, and some are missing; sequencing was by immunoSEQ multiplex PCR. The repertoire holds about 250,000 clones, with under 85% as singletons. The sample was peripheral blood. All receptors derive from a human donor with COVID-19, enrolled during active disease. The donor label of this sample is uncertain.

In nucleotides, the CDR3 is TGTGCCAGCAGCCAAGAAAGAGGCGGACAGGGTTTGATCGGGGAGCAGTTCTTC. Translating it yields CASSQERGGQGLIGEQFF. V gene TRBV4-2 combines with J gene TRBJ2-1; 8 bases map to TRBD1. The ends lost 0 bases at V and 10 bases at J; junction bases unmatched: 17. Per germline, CDR1 LGHNA and CDR2 YNFKEQ. The length of the CDR3 is 18 residues.

This clone was seen just once. V and J are TRBV20-1 and TRBJ2-3; the D gene is possibly TRBD2 (5 bases). CDR1 and CDR2 from the germline V gene are DFQATT and SNEGSKA (reference sequence). The V gene lost 3 bases and the J gene lost 1 base, with 17 bases spanning the gap. The CDR3 totals 16 residues. Here the CDR3 reads CSASPWAGPGTDTQYF. CDR3 coding DNA: TGCAGTGCTAGTCCCTGGGCGGGTCCTGGCACAGATACGCAGTATTTT.

The chain is built from TRBV6-5 and TRBJ2-7, with 12 bases lining up with TRBD2. Germline V gives CDR1 MNHEY, CDR2 SVGAGI. The CDR3 runs 14 residues. The junction had 2 bases not matched to a gene; V was cut back by 5 bases and J by 3 bases. Written as DNA, the CDR3 is TGTGCCAGCAGTAGGACTAGCGGGATCTACGAGCAGTACTTC. It encodes CASSRTSGIYEQYF.

The CDR3 protein is CASSLVAGGETQYF. The CDR3 DNA reads TGTGCCAGCAGCTTGGTAGCGGGAGGAGAGACCCAGTACTTC. The chain carries TRBV7-3 and TRBJ2-5, with TRBD2 matching over 10 bases. Trimming took 3 bases from V and 4 from J; bases not matched to a gene: 2. From germline, CDR1 is SGHTA and CDR2 FQGTGA. This CDR3 is built from 14 residues.

The chain carries TRBV28 and TRBJ2-5; 9 positions agree with TRBD1. The length of the CDR3 is 17 residues. The germline V gene has CDR1 MDHEN and CDR2 SYDVKM. The V segment lost 2 bases and the J segment 3 bases; nucleotides outside the gene matches: 10. CDR3 sequence reads: CASSLRTGAGGEETQYF. As DNA, the CDR3 is TGTGCCAGCAGTTTAAGGACAGGGGCGGGTGGTGAAGAGACCCAGTACTTC.

The rearrangement joins TRBV7-9 to TRBJ2-3; 9 positions agree with TRBD2. The length of the CDR3 is 14 residues. Germline values: CDR1 SEHNR, CDR2 FQNEAQ (reference sequence). V lost 5 bases to trimming and J lost 2 bases; unmatched junction nucleotides: 2. The CDR3 region has the DNA TGTGCCAGCAGCCAGGGACTAGCCACAGATACGCAGTATTTT. Translation: CASSQGLATDTQYF. Looking up the rest from reference TRBV7-9 and TRBJ2-3 gives the full variable domain: DTGVSQNPRHKITKRGQNVTFRCDPISEHNRLYWYRQTLGQGPEFLTYFQNEAQLEKSRLLSDRFSAERPKGSFSTLEIQRTEQGDSAMYLCASSQGLATDTQYFGPGTRLTVL.

This chain joins TRBV4-1 and TRBJ1-6, with a possible D match to TRBD1 (5 bases). In germline, CDR1 is MGHRA, CDR2 YSYEKL. The CDR3 is 17 residues long. V lost 2 bases, J lost 8 bases, and 19 bases lay in between. CDR3 nucleotide sequence: TGCGCCAGCAGCCAACTTCCCCGGGGGGTGAGGGATTCACCCCTCCACTTT. Residues: CASSQLPRGVRDSPLHF.

The V gene is TRBV28, the J gene TRBJ1-1; D call uncertain. The CDR3 has 14 residues. Trimming took off 5 bases at V and 1 base at J, with 11 bases between the two ends. Germline V CDR1 and CDR2: MDHEN, SYDVKM. CDR3 region: CASSPRLGNTEAFF. In DNA form, the CDR3 reads TGTGCCAGCAGTCCGCGACTAGGGAACACTGAAGCTTTCTTT.

This rearrangement joins TRBV18 to TRBJ1-5, with D perhaps matching TRBD1 (5 bases). This CDR3 is built from 14 residues. The V gene's germline CDR1 is KGHSH and CDR2 LQKENI. Between the trimmed V and J ends, which lost 5 bases and 3 bases, there was a span of 11 bases. CDR3 region: CASSSGQVNQPQHF. CDR3 coding DNA: TGTGCCAGCTCATCAGGGCAGGTCAATCAGCCCCAGCATTTT.

The chain joins TRBV7-9 to TRBJ1-2; D might be TRBD1 (6 bases). V was pared by 5 bases and J by 6 bases, with 22 bases between. The CDR3 extends over 16 amino acids. Germline V gives CDR1 SEHNR, CDR2 FQNEAQ (reference sequence). In DNA, the CDR3 is TGTGCCAGCAGCCCCCCTTTGGGCAGGGGAAGAAATGGCTACACCTTC. Its translation is CASSPPLGRGRNGYTF.

The chain couples TRBV7-3 to TRBJ1-1, with 8 bases fitting TRBD1. There are 16 residues in the CDR3. Trimming cost V 5 bases and J 0 bases; bases outside gene matches: 8. Germline V gene lookup returns CDR1 SGHTA and CDR2 FQGTGA. The chain's CDR3 is CASSATTGEVNTEAFF. CDR3 in DNA: TGTGCCAGCAGCGCAACGACAGGGGAGGTGAACACTGAAGCTTTCTTT.

The genes are TRBV3-1 (or the pseudogene TRBV3-2) and TRBJ1-2; 10 bases align to TRBD1. Unmatched junction bases numbered 2, after V lost 0 bases and J lost 4 bases. Germline lookup yields CDR1 LGHDT and CDR2 YNNKEL (reference sequence). The CDR3 contains 15 residues. CDR3 protein: CASSQDWDRGYGYTF. CDR3 sequence (DNA): TGTGCCAGCAGCCAAGATTGGGACAGGGGCTATGGCTACACCTTC.

The rearrangement links TRBV6-6 to TRBJ1-1; possibly TRBD1 for D (6 bases). The CDR3 extends over 12 amino acids. The germline CDR1 and CDR2 sequences are MNHNY and SVGAGI (reference sequence). Trimming shortened V by 6 bases and J by 3 bases, and 8 bases separated the two germline ends. CDR3 bases: TGTGCCAGCAGCACAGGGTACACTGAAGCTTTCTTT. This encodes CASSTGYTEAFF.

The chain links TRBV5-4 to TRBJ2-7; TRBD2 might be the D (5 bases). Trimming removed 0 bases from V and 2 bases from J, with 15 bases in between. Per germline, CDR1 SGHNT and CDR2 YYREEE (reference sequence). CDR3 size: 16 residues. CDR3 coding DNA: TGTGCCAGCAGCTTGGATGGTGGAGCGGATACCTACGAGCAGTACTTC. It specifies CASSLDGGADTYEQYF.

The chain recombines TRBV18 with TRBJ1-2; TRBD1 matches at 11 bases. V was clipped by 10 bases and J by 7 bases; unmatched bases: 11. CDR1 and CDR2 from the germline V gene are KGHSH and LQKENI. There are 14 residues in the CDR3. This CDR3 is CATRGTGGSSGYTF. As DNA, the CDR3 is TGTGCCACCCGGGGGACAGGGGGATCGAGTGGCTACACCTTC.

The rearrangement links TRBV6-5 to TRBJ2-3; maybe TRBD1 (6 bases). Germline lookup yields CDR1 MNHEY and CDR2 SVGAGI. Trimming pared 7 bases from V and 4 bases from J, leaving 15 bases between. The CDR3 is 14 amino acids. The CDR3 DNA reads as TGTGCCAGCATGAAAGGGGGATTGCCAGATACGCAGTATTTT. This codes for CASMKGGLPDTQYF.

The CDR3 here is CATSDFYTGELFF. The CDR3 DNA reads TGTGCCACCAGTGACTTCTACACCGGGGAGCTGTTTTTT. The rearrangement uses TRBV24-1 and TRBJ2-2, with D unresolved. The CDR3 is 13 amino acids. Deletions cut 4 bases from V and 3 bases from J, with 5 bases between. The germline gives CDR1 KGHDR, CDR2 SFDVKD.

This rearrangement joins TRBV28 to TRBJ2-3; 7 bases map to TRBD2. CDR3 length: 16 amino acids. V lost 4 bases and J lost 3; bases outside the gene matches: 10. The germline CDR1 and CDR2 sequences are MDHEN and SYDVKM. The CDR3 region is CASSSYGGSITDTQYF. The CDR3 DNA reads as TGTGCCAGCAGTTCTTACGGCGGGAGTATAACAGATACGCAGTATTTT.

The chain recombines TRBV19 with TRBJ1-5, with D possibly matching TRBD1 (5 bases). Germline values: CDR1 LNHDA, CDR2 SQIVND (reference sequence). The length of the CDR3 is 15 residues. The ends were cut back, 2 bases at V and 4 bases at J, with 12 bases in the middle. The CDR3 DNA is TGTGCCAGTAGTATATCGGCAGGGCGGAATCAGCCCCAGCATTTT. Its translation: CASSISAGRNQPQHF.

The CDR3 reads CASRLAGDTGELFF. The DNA for the CDR3 is TGCGCCAGCCGACTAGCGGGCGACACCGGGGAGCTGTTTTTT. This chain uses TRBV5-1 with TRBJ2-2, with 10 bases aligning to TRBD2. The trim removed 7 bases at V and 3 bases at J, leaving 3 bases unmatched. The CDR3 runs 14 residues. Germline loops: CDR1 SGHRS, CDR2 YFSETQ.

CDR3 sequence reads: CASSLGQGGGNTIYF. Written as DNA, the CDR3 is TGTGCCAGCAGCTTAGGACAGGGAGGTGGAAACACCATATATTTT. The rearrangement joins TRBV7-2 to TRBJ1-3, with 7 bases that match TRBD1. V shed 1 base and J 3 bases; nucleotides not matched to a gene: 3. CDR1 SGHTA and CDR2 FQGNSA come from the germline V gene. The CDR3 loop spans 15 amino acids.